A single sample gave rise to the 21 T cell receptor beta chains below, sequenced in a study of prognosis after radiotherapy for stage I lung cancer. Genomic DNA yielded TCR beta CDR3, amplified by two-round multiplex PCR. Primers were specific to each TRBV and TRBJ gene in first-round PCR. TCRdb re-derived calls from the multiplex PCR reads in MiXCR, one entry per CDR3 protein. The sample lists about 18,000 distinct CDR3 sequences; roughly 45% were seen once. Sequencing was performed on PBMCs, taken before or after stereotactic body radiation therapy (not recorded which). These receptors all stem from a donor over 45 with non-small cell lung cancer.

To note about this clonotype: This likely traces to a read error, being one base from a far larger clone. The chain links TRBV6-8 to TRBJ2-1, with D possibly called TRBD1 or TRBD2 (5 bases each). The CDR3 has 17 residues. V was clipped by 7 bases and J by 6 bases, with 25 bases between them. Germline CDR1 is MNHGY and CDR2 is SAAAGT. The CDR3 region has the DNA TGTGCCAGCATCGGAAGGGACGTCCGATTATCGTTCAATGAGCAGTTCTTC. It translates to CASIGRDVRLSFNEQFF.

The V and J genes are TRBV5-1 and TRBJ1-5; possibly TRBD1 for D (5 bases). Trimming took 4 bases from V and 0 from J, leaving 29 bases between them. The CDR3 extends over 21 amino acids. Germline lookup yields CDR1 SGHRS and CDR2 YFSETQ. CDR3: CASSRSDGAGFLSNSNQPQHF. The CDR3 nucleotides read TGCGCCAGCAGCCGTAGCGATGGGGCAGGGTTTCTGAGCAATAGCAATCAGCCCCAGCATTTT.

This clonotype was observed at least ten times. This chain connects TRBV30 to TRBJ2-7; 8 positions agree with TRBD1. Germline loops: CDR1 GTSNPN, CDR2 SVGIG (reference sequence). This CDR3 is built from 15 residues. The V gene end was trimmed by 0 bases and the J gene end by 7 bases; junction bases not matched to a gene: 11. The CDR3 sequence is CAWSVPFAGGSEQYF. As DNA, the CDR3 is TGTGCCTGGAGTGTACCCTTTGCAGGGGGCTCGGAGCAGTACTTC.

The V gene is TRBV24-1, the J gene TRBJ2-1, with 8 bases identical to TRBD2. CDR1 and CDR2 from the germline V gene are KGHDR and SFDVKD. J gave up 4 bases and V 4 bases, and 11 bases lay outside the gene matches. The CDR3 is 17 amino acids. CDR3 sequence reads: CATSDRRLALGYNEQFF. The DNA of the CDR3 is TGTGCCACCAGTGACCGTCGACTAGCGTTGGGATACAATGAGCAGTTCTTC.

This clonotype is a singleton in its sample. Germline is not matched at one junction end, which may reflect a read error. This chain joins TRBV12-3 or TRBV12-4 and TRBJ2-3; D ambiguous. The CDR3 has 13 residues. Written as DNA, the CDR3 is TGTGCCAGCGGACCGGACGGCACAGATACGCAGTATTTC. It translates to CASGPDGTDTQYF.

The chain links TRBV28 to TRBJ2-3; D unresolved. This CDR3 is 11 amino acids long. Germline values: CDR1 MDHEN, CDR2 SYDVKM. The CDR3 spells CSTAGVDTQYF. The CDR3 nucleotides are TGTTCCACGGCAGGCGTAGATACGCAGTATTTT.

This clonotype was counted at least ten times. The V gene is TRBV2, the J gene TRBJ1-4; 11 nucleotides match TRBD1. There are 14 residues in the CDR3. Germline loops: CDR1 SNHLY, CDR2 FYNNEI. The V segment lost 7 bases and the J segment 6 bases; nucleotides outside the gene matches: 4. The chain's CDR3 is CASTMDRGHEKLFF. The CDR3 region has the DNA TGTGCCAGCACCATGGACAGGGGGCATGAAAAACTGTTTTTT.

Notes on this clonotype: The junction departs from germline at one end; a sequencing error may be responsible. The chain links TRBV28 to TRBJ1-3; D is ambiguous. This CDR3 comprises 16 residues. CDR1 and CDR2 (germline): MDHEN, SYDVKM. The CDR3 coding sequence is TGTGCCAGCAGTTTCCTTGATGATCCCTCTGTAAACACCATATATTTT. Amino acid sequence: CASSFLDDPSVNTIYF.

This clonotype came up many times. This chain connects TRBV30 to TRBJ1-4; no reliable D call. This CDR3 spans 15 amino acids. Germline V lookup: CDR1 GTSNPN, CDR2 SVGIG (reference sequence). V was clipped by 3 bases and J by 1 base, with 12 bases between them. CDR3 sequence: CAWRRPMGTNEKLFF. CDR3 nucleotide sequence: TGTGCCTGGAGACGTCCCATGGGAACTAATGAAAAACTGTTTTTT.

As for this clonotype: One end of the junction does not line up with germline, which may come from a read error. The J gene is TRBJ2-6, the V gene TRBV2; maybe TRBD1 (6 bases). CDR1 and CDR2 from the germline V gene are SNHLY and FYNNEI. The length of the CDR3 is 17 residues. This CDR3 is CASNGGCRGPGANVLTF. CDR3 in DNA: TGTGCCAGCAATGGGGGCTGCAGGGGTCCCGGGGCCAACGTCCTGACTTTT.

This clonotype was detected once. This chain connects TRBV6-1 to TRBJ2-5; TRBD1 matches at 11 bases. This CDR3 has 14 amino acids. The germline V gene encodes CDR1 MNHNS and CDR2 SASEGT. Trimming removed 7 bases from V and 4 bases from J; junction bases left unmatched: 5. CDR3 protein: CASTLDRGLETQYF. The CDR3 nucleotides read TGTGCCAGCACATTGGACAGGGGGCTAGAGACCCAGTACTTC.

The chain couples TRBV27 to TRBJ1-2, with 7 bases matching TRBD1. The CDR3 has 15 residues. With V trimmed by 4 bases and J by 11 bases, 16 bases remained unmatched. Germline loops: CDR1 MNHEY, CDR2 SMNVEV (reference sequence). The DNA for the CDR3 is TGTGCCAGCAGTTACAAGACAGGGACCAGCTATGTTTACACCTTC. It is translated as CASSYKTGTSYVYTF.

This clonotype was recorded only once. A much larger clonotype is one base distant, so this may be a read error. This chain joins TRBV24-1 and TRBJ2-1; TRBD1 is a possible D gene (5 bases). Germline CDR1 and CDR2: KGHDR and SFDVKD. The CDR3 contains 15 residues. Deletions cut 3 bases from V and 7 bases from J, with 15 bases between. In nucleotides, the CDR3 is TGTGCCACCAGTGATCCCGGACATATGGGGAATGAGCAGTTCTTC. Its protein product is CATSDPGHMGNEQFF.

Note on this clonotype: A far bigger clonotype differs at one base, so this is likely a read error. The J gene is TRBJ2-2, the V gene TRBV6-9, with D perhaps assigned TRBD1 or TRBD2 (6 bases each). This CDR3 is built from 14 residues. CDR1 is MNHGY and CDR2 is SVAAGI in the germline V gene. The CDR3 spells CASSPTGAGGQLFF. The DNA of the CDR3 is TGTGCCAGCAGCCCCACGGGGGCCGGCGGGCAGCTGTTTTTT.

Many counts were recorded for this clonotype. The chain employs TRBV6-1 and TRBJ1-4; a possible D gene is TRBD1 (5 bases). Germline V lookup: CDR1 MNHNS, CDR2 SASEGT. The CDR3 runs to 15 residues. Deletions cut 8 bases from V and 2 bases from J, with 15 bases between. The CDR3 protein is CASGGQAGTNEKLFF. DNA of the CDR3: TGTGCCAGCGGAGGCCAAGCAGGGACTAATGAAAAACTGTTTTTT.

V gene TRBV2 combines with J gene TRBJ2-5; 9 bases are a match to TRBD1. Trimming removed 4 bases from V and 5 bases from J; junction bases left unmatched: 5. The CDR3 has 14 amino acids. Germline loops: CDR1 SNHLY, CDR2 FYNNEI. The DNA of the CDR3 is TGTGCCAGCAGTGGAACAGGGGGCGCTGAGACCCAGTACTTC. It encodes CASSGTGGAETQYF. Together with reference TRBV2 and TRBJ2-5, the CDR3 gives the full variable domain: EPEVTQTPSHQVTQMGQEVILRCVPISNHLYFYWYRQILGQKVEFLVSFYNNEISEKSEIFDDQFSVERPDGSNFTLKIRSTKLEDSAMYFCASSGTGGAETQYFGPGTRLLVL.

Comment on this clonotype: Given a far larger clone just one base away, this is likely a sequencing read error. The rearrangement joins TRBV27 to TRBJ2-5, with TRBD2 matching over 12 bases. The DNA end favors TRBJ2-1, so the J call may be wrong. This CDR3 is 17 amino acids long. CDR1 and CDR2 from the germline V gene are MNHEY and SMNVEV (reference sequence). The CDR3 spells CASSPTLLAGGGNEQFF. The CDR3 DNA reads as TGTGCCAGCAGTCCTACGCTGCTAGCGGGAGGGGGCAATGAGCAGTTCTTC.

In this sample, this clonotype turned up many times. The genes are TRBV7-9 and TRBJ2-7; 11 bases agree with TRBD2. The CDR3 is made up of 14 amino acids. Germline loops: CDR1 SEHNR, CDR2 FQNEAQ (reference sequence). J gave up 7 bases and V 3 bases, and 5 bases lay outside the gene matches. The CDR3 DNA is TGTGCCAGCAGCTTTAGCGGGAGGGCGCGGGAGCAGTACTTC. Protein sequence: CASSFSGRAREQYF.

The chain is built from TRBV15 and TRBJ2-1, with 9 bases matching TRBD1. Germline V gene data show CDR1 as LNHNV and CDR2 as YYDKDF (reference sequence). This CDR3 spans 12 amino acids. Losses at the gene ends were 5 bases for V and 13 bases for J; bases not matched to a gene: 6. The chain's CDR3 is CATSRGDREQFF. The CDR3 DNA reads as TGTGCCACCAGCCGAGGGGACAGGGAACAGTTCTTC. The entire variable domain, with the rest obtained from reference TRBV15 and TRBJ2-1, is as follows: DAMVIQNPRYQVTQFGKPVTLSCSQTLNHNVMYWYQQKSSQAPKLLFHYYDKDFNNEADTPDNFQSRRPNTSFCFLDIRSPGLGDTAMYLCATSRGDREQFFGPGTRLTVL.

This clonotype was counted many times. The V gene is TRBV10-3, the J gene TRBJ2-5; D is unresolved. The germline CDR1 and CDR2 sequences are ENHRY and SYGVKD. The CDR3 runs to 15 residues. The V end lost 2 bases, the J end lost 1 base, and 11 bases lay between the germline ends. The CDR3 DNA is TGTGCCATCAGTGAGAATATTAGGGCCCAAGAGACCCAGTACTTC. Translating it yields CAISENIRAQETQYF.

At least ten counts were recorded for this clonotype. The chain's CDR3 is CASSMGRGQDYGYTF. As DNA, the CDR3 is TGTGCCAGTAGTATGGGCAGGGGGCAGGACTATGGCTACACCTTC. The J gene is TRBJ1-2, the V gene TRBV19, with 8 bases fitting TRBD1. The CDR3 length is 15 residues. V lost 3 bases and J lost 3; bases outside the gene matches: 6. The germline gives CDR1 LNHDA, CDR2 SQIVND (reference sequence).